Sequencing of this T cell receptor beta chain was carried out in a study of shared clonotypes between healthy human individuals. Regarding the study as a whole: It was only blood that was sampled, and tissue repertoires likely differ. Clonotypes shared by all four sorted-subset donors had higher generation probabilities than non-shared clonotypes.

This CDR3 region has 13 residues. CDR1 is GTSNPN, CDR2 SVGIG, per germline (reference sequence). Notes on this clone: The antigen is not known. At one boundary the junction diverges from the germline segment, which might be a read error.

The naive CD8 subset, CD45RO-negative cells positively selected for CCR7, excluded terminally differentiated effector memory CD45RA+ cells. Assay: immunoSEQ multiplex PCR; the TCRdb copy retains only in-frame clones and omits some. The sample carries 2 million or so clones, about 95% recorded once. The sequenced sample consisted of naive CD8+ T cells sorted from blood. The source of this sequence is a man aged 18 to 29 in good health. The chain combines TRBV30 with TRBJ1-2, with 8 bases that match TRBD1. The CDR3 is CACLLTGVYGHTF. The CDR3 DNA sequence: TGTGCCTGTCTACTGACAGGGGTCTATGGCCACACCTTC.